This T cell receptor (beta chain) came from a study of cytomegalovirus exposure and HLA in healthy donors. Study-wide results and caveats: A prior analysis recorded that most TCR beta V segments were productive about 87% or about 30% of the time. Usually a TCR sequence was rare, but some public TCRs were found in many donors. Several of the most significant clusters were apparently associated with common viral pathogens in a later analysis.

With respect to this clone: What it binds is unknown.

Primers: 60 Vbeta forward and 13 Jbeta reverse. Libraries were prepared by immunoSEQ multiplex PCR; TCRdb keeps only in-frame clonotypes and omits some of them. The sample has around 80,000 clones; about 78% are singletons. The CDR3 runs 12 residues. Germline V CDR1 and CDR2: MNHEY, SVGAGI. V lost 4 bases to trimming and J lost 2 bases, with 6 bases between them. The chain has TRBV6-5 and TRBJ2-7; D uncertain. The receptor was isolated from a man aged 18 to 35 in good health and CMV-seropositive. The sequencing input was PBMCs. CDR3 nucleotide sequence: TGTGCCAGCAGTTCGGGTCCCTACGAGCAGTACTTC. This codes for CASSSGPYEQYF.